These 6 T cell receptor beta chains originate from one sample sequenced in a study of T-cell memory formation after mild COVID-19. One entry per CDR3 protein results from TCRdb running MiXCR on the 5' RACE reads. The sample holds about 200,000 distinct CDR3 sequences; over 7.5% are singletons and the top ten take roughly 3.5%. The sample taken for sequencing was PBMCs or a T cell subset sorted from them (not recorded which). These receptors came from a man between 18 and 29 years old who had mild COVID-19 (a few samples of this study predate the infection). Cell type and time point are not known.

This clonotype was counted a few times. V usage is TRBV14 and J usage is TRBJ2-7; D unclear. V gave up 4 bases and J gave up 2 bases, with 9 bases separating them. Germline V gene sequence: CDR1 SGHDN, CDR2 FVKESK. This CDR3 is built from 13 residues. CDR3 sequence: CASSPPAAYEQYF. The CDR3 nucleotides read TGTGCCAGCAGCCCCCCTGCGGCCTACGAGCAGTACTTC.

In this sample, this clonotype turned up many times. The chain uses TRBV6-4 and TRBJ2-1, with D possibly matching TRBD2 (7 bases). Germline assignment: CDR1 MRHNA and CDR2 SNTAGT. This CDR3 is 12 amino acids long. V gave up 2 bases and J gave up 12 bases, with 11 bases separating them. Here the CDR3 reads CASSDRGGPQFF. The CDR3 DNA reads TGTGCCAGCAGTGACAGGGGGGGCCCGCAGTTCTTC.

This clonotype was recorded a few times. The chain joins TRBV12-3 or TRBV12-4 to TRBJ1-2, with TRBD1 identical over 10 bases. CDR3 length equals 18 residues. V lost 1 base and J lost 8; bases outside the gene matches: 16. The CDR3, as DNA: TGTGCCAGCAGTTTAGGGGCTGGCGGGACAGGGGCGGCTTGGGGCTACACCTTC. Translation gives CASSLGAGGTGAAWGYTF.

This clonotype was recorded a few times. The rearrangement joins TRBV7-9 to TRBJ1-6, with unresolved D. Per germline, CDR1 SEHNR and CDR2 FQNEAQ (reference sequence). This CDR3 is 15 amino acids long. Trimming cost V 3 bases and J 4 bases, with 10 bases left between them. CDR3 bases: TGTGCCAGCAGCTTCCCCGGGCCGTATAATTCACCCCTCCACTTT. It specifies CASSFPGPYNSPLHF.

This clonotype was recorded a few times. The gene calls are TRBV12-3 or TRBV12-4 and TRBJ1-4, with 7 positions matching TRBD1. There are 12 residues in the CDR3. With V trimmed by 5 bases and J by 17 bases, 11 bases remained unmatched. CDR3 coding DNA: TGTGCCAGCAGTCCTCGTAACAGGGGTGTCTTTTTT. Translation: CASSPRNRGVFF.

This clonotype was found a few times. The rearrangement uses TRBV5-5 and TRBJ1-4; D possibly corresponds to TRBD1 (5 bases). The CDR3 sequence is 14 residues long. CDR1 and CDR2 (germline): SGHKS, YYEKEE (reference sequence). With 0 bases removed from V and 5 bases from J, the gap between germline ends came to 8 bases. CDR3 loop: CASSLGQRNEKLFF. For the CDR3, the DNA is TGTGCCAGCAGCTTGGGACAGAGGAATGAAAAACTGTTTTTT.